Listed here are 19 T cell receptor beta chains from one sample, sequenced in a study of pediatric ulcerative colitis (dated by TCRdb to the late 2010s). One to two pinch biopsies were taken from the rectum for research during colonoscopy. The library was prepared using the immunoSEQ multiplex PCR assay. The table was pulled from immuneACCESS by TCRdb, which kept in-frame rearrangements only. Such tables lose some clones; where checked, under half of the loss comes from unresolved V genes, and the rest has no known cause. Across this sample there are 8,500 to 13,000 clones, with 82% seen only once. Of the sample, under 5% is held by the ten largest clones. Sequencing input: gut tissue. Receptor source: a girl aged 5 to 17 who was a control in a study of pediatric ulcerative colitis.

The genes are TRBV9 and TRBJ2-3; either TRBD1 or TRBD2 may supply D (6 bases each). V was cut by 2 bases and J by 9 bases, with 16 bases left in between. Germline lookup yields CDR1 SGDLS and CDR2 YYNGEE. The CDR3 is made up of 14 amino acids. In DNA, the CDR3 is TGTGCCAGCAGCGTGGAGGTCGGGGGCAGAACGCAGTATTTT. Residues: CASSVEVGGRTQYF.

The V and J genes are TRBV2 and TRBJ2-1, with TRBD2 as a possible D gene (5 bases). The CDR3 extends over 14 amino acids. V lost 10 bases and J lost 0, with 13 bases in between. The V gene's germline CDR1 is SNHLY and CDR2 FYNNEI. The CDR3 reads CAILALSSYNEQFF. Here the CDR3 DNA reads TGTGCCATTTTAGCGCTTAGCTCCTACAATGAGCAGTTCTTC. The entire variable domain, with the rest obtained from reference TRBV2 and TRBJ2-1, is as follows: EPEVTQTPSHQVTQMGQEVILRCVPISNHLYFYWYRQILGQKVEFLVSFYNNEISEKSEIFDDQFSVERPDGSNFTLKIRSTKLEDSAMYFCAILALSSYNEQFFGPGTRLTVL.

This clone showed up just once. V usage is TRBV7-2 and J usage is TRBJ2-2, with D uncertain. The CDR3 is 14 amino acids. Germline V gives CDR1 SGHTA, CDR2 FQGNSA. V dropped 3 bases and J dropped 4 bases, with 9 bases sitting between them. CDR3 amino acids: CASSFGLVTGELFF. The DNA of the CDR3 is TGTGCCAGCAGCTTCGGCCTTGTCACCGGGGAGCTGTTTTTT.

The V gene is TRBV18, the J gene TRBJ2-5; D uncertain. Germline assignment: CDR1 KGHSH and CDR2 LQKENI. The CDR3 extends over 12 amino acids. The V end lost 2 bases, the J end lost 4 bases, and 5 bases lay between the germline ends. The CDR3 reads CASSPVRETQYF. The DNA of the CDR3 is TGTGCCAGCTCACCAGTGAGAGAGACCCAGTACTTC.

The chain combines TRBV4-1 with TRBJ1-5, with TRBD1 matching over 7 bases. The CDR3 totals 15 residues. The ends lost 3 bases at V and 6 bases at J; junction bases unmatched: 8. The germline V gene has CDR1 MGHRA and CDR2 YSYEKL. CDR3 sequence (DNA): TGCGCCAGCAGCCAGGACCAGACAGGGTCTCAGCCCCAGCATTTT. This sequence encodes CASSQDQTGSQPQHF.

This clone has a handful of counts. The chain links TRBV30 to TRBJ1-2, with no clear D. CDR3 size: 12 residues. The V end was cut by 6 bases, the J end by 8 bases, with 16 bases between. The germline V gene has CDR1 GTSNPN and CDR2 SVGIG (reference sequence). CDR3 sequence: CACYVQRGGYTF. CDR3 sequence (DNA): TGTGCCTGTTACGTTCAACGAGGCGGCTACACCTTC.

The V and J genes are TRBV11-3 and TRBJ2-3; 7 bases fit TRBD2. The ends lost 1 base at V and 5 bases at J; junction bases unmatched: 3. The V gene's germline CDR1 is SGHNT and CDR2 YENEEA. The CDR3 covers 14 residues. In DNA form, the CDR3 reads TGTGCCAGCAGCTTAGGGCAGCGGGGAGATACGCAGTATTTT. Its protein product is CASSLGQRGDTQYF.

The gene calls are TRBV5-6 and TRBJ2-7; the D gene is possibly TRBD1 (6 bases). CDR1 and CDR2 from the germline V gene are SGHDT and YYEEEE. Trimming left V 4 bases short and J 6 bases short, with 14 bases between. This CDR3 has 13 residues. The CDR3 bases are TGTGCCAGCAGCACCGTCAGGGGTGGCGAGCAGTACTTC. Translating it yields CASSTVRGGEQYF.

The CDR3 protein is CASSLEPGVYGYTF. The CDR3 nucleotides are TGCGCCAGCAGCTTGGAGCCAGGTGTCTACGGCTACACCTTC. This sequence joins TRBV5-1 and TRBJ1-2; D not certain. This CDR3 has 14 residues. Trimming took 0 bases from V and 8 from J, leaving 14 bases between them. CDR1 SGHRS and CDR2 YFSETQ come from the germline V gene.

This chain's CDR3 is CASIEQGIRTAEQFF. CDR3 coding DNA: TGTGCCAGCATCGAACAGGGTATACGGACGGCTGAGCAGTTCTTC. This rearrangement joins TRBV28 to TRBJ2-1, with D maybe TRBD1 (6 bases). The CDR3 is 15 amino acids. V dropped 7 bases and J dropped 9 bases, with 22 bases sitting between them. CDR1 and CDR2 from the germline V gene are MDHEN and SYDVKM.

The chain recombines TRBV28 with TRBJ1-5; D call uncertain. The CDR3 spans 14 residues. Germline CDR1 MDHEN, CDR2 SYDVKM. The germline V and J ends were trimmed by 2 bases and 1 base, with 6 bases remaining between them. CDR3 residues: CASSLRQSNQPQHF. CDR3 sequence (DNA): TGTGCCAGCAGTTTACGGCAGAGCAATCAGCCCCAGCATTTT.

The gene calls are TRBV5-6 and TRBJ1-4; 9 bases match TRBD1. After removal of 4 bases from V and 9 bases from J, the junction contained 4 bases not matched to a gene. The CDR3 extends over 13 amino acids. CDR1 and CDR2 from the germline V gene are SGHDT and YYEEEE. CDR3 DNA sequence: TGTGCCAGCAGCATAGGGACAGGGCAAAAACTGTTTTTT. It is translated as CASSIGTGQKLFF.

V usage is TRBV6-6 and J usage is TRBJ2-1; 10 bases match TRBD2. From germline, CDR1 is MNHNY and CDR2 SVGAGI (reference sequence). The CDR3 length is 14 residues. Trimming took 6 bases from V and 5 from J; bases not matched to a gene: 4. The CDR3 region is CASRGLAYDNEQFF. The CDR3 DNA is TGTGCCAGCAGGGGACTAGCGTACGACAATGAGCAGTTCTTC.

This clone was seen a handful of times. The gene calls are TRBV4-1 and TRBJ1-1, with unresolved D. The CDR3 contains 13 residues. Between the trimmed V and J ends, which lost 4 bases and 7 bases, there was a span of 13 bases. Germline V gene sequence: CDR1 MGHRA, CDR2 YSYEKL. The CDR3 DNA reads TGCGCCAGCAGCCTGAGGAGTGGCGGTGAAGCTTTCTTT. It yields the protein CASSLRSGGEAFF.

This chain joins TRBV6-1 and TRBJ1-5, with 7 nucleotides matching TRBD1. Germline values: CDR1 MNHNS, CDR2 SASEGT. V lost 4 bases to trimming and J lost 1 base; unmatched junction nucleotides: 7. The CDR3 consists of 16 residues. CDR3 region: CASSGGQRLSNQPQHF. The CDR3 DNA sequence: TGTGCCAGCAGTGGGGGACAGCGCCTCAGCAATCAGCCCCAGCATTTT.

This clone was observed a handful of times. CDR3 protein: CASSQGNQPQHF. The DNA for the CDR3 is TGTGCTAGTAGTCAGGGAAATCAGCCCCAGCATTTT. The chain has TRBV12-5 and TRBJ1-5; possible D gene TRBD1, 5 bases. Germline loops: CDR1 LGHNT, CDR2 FRNRAP. The CDR3 totals 12 residues. V was shortened by 8 bases and J by 4 bases, with 9 bases between the two germline ends.

This clone was seen only once. This chain joins TRBV5-1 and TRBJ2-1; D is perhaps TRBD2 (5 bases). Between the trimmed V and J ends, which lost 0 bases and 2 bases, there was a span of 9 bases. Germline V gene lookup returns CDR1 SGHRS and CDR2 YFSETQ. CDR3 length: 15 amino acids. The CDR3 sequence: CASSLERLAYNEQFF. Here the CDR3 DNA reads TGCGCCAGCAGCTTGGAGCGGTTAGCCTACAATGAGCAGTTCTTC.

The J gene is TRBJ2-1, the V gene TRBV4-1; no definite D call. V was cut by 3 bases and J by 2 bases, with 2 bases left in between. This CDR3 is built from 12 residues. Germline loops: CDR1 MGHRA, CDR2 YSYEKL. Here the CDR3 reads CASSQAYNEQFF. In DNA, the CDR3 is TGCGCCAGCAGCCAGGCCTACAATGAGCAGTTCTTC.

This rearrangement joins TRBV14 to TRBJ2-6; no clear D. The CDR3 length is 13 residues. V lost 4 bases to trimming and J lost 3 bases, with 4 bases between them. Germline CDR1 SGHDN, CDR2 FVKESK. The CDR3 DNA is TGTGCCAGCAGCCGTCGTGGGGCCAACGTCCTGACTTTC. Amino acid sequence: CASSRRGANVLTF.